This T cell receptor (beta chain) derives from a study of vaccination effects on CD4 cells after COVID-19. Study-wide points: The study found that only 1 of 255 vaccine-induced clones from healthy vaccinees cross-reacted with common cold coronaviruses.

This clone has only a few counts. The antigen remains undetermined. TCRdb's table, derived via immunoSEQ multiplex PCR, lists solely in-frame clones and lacks some. This table holds tens of thousands of clones, roughly three quarters found once. Within the ViraFEST assay, antigen-specific CD4+ T cells underwent expansion with viral peptide pools prior to sequencing. Culturing for around 10 days preceded CD4+ T cell isolation. People in the vaccine group had not been infected with SARS-CoV-2 before, and their nucleocapsid antibodies were negative. In the cultures, half the medium was exchanged for IL-2 medium on days 3 and 7. This receptor was obtained from a human donor who received a COVID-19 vaccine. This material consisted of CD4+ T cells from PBMCs cultured with HCoV-OC43 spike peptides, taken before COVID-19 vaccination. Subset: HCoV-OC43 spike overlapping peptide pool stimulation.

CDR3 residues: CAVGRIKGEQYV. The CDR3 nucleotides are TGTGCCGTGGGGCGAATTAAGGGCGAGCAGTACGTC. The chain has TRBV6-5 and TRBJ2-7, with a tentative D call TRBD1 (5 bases). Germline CDR1 MNHEY, CDR2 SVGAGI. V lost 11 bases, J lost 6 bases, and 17 bases lay in between. This CDR3 contains 12 residues.